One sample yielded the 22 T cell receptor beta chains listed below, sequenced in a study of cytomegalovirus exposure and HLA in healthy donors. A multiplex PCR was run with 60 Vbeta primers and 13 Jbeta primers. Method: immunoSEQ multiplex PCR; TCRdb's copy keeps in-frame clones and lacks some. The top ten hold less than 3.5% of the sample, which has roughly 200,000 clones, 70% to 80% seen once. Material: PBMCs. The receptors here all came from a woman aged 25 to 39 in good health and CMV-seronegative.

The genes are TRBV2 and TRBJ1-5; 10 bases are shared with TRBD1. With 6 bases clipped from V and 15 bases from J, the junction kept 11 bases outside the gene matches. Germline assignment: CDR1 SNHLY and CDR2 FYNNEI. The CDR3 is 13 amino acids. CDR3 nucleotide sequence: TGTGCCAGCAGAGACAGGGGGCTTAGGGCTCTGCATTTT. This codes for CASRDRGLRALHF.

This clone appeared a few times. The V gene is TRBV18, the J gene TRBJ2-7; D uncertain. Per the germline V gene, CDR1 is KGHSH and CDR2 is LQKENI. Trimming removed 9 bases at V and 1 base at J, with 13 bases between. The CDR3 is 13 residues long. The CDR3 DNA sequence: TGTGCCAGTCATTCGACGGAGTCCTACGAGCAGTACTTC. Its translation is CASHSTESYEQYF. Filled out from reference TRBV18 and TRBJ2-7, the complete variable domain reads NAGVMQNPRHLVRRRGQEARLRCSPMKGHSHVYWYRQLPEEGLKFMVYLQKENIIDESGMPKERFSAEFPKEGPSILRIQQVVRGDSAAYFCASHSTESYEQYFGPGTRLTVT.

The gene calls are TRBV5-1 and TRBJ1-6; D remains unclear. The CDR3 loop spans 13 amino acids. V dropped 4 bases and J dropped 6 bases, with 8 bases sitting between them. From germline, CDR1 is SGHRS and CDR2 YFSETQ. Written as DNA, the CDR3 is TGCGCCAGCAGCGGGGAGGCTAATTCACCCCTCCACTTT. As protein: CASSGEANSPLHF.

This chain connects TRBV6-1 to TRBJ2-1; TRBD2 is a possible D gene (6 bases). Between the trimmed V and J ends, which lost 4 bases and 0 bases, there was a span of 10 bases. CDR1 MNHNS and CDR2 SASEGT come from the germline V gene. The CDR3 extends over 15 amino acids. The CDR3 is CASSAGGSSYNEQFF. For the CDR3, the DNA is TGTGCCAGCAGTGCTGGGGGGAGCTCCTACAATGAGCAGTTCTTC.

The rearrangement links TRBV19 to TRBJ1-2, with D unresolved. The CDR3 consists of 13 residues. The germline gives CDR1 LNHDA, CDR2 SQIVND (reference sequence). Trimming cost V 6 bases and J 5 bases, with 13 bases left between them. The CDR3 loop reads CASRMNLRYGYTF. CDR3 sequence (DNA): TGTGCCAGTAGGATGAACTTACGTTATGGCTACACCTTC.

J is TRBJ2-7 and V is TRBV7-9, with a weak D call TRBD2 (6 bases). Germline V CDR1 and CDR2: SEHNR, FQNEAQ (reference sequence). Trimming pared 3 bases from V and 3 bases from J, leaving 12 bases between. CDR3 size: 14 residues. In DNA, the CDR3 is TGTGCCAGCAGCTTGGGACTGCCGAACTACGAGCAGTACTTC. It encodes CASSLGLPNYEQYF.

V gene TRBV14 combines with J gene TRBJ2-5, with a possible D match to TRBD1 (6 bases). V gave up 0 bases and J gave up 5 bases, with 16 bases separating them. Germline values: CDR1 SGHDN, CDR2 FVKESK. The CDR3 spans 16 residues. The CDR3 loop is CASSQERGHLLETQYF. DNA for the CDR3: TGTGCCAGCAGCCAAGAGAGGGGACATTTATTGGAGACCCAGTACTTC.

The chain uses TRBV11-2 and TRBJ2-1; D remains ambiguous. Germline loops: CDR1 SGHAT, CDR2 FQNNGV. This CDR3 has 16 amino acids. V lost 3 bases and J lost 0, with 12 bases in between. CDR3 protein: CASSFVGVGSYNEQFF. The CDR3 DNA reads TGTGCCAGCAGCTTCGTCGGTGTTGGCTCCTACAATGAGCAGTTCTTC.

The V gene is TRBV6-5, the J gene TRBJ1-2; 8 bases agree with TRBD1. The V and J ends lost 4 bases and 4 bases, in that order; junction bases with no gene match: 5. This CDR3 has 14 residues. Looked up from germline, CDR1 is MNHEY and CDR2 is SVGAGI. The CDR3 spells CASSLDRDFYGYTF. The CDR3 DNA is TGTGCCAGCAGTTTGGACAGGGATTTCTATGGCTACACCTTC.

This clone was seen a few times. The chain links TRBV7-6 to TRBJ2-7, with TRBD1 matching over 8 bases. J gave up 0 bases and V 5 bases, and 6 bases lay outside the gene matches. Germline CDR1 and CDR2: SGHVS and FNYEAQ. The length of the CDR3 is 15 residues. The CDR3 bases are TGTGCCAGCAGCACCGGACAGGGAAGCTCCTACGAGCAGTACTTC. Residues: CASSTGQGSSYEQYF.

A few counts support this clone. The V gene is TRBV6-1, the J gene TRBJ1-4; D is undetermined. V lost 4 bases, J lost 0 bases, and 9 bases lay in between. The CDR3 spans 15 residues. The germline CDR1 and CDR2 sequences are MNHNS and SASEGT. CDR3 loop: CASSGAGATNEKLFF. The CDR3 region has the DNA TGTGCCAGCAGTGGGGCCGGCGCAACTAATGAAAAACTGTTTTTT.

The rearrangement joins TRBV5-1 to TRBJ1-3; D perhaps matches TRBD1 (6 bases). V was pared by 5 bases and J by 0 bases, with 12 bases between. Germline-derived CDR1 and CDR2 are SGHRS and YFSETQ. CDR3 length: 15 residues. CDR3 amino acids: CASSRGGLSGNTIYF. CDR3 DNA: TGCGCCAGCAGTCGGGGGGGGCTCTCTGGAAACACCATATATTTT.

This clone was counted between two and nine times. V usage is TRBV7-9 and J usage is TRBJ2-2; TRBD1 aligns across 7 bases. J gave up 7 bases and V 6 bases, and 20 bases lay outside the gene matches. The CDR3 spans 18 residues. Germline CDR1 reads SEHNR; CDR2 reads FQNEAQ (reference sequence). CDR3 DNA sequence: TGTGCCAGCAGTCATATGCTGGCCCCGACAGGGCTTAGCGGGGAGCTGTTTTTT. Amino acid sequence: CASSHMLAPTGLSGELFF.

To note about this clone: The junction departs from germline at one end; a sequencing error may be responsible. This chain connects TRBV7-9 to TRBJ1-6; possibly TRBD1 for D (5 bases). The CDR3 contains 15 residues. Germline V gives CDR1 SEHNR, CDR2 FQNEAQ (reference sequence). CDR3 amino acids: CSSRSTGWSDSPLHF. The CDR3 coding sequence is TGTTCCAGCAGATCAACAGGCTGGAGCGATTCACCCCTCCACTTT.

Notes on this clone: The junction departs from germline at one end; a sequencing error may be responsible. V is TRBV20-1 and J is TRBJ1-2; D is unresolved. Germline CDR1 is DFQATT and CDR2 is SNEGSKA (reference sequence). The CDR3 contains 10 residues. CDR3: CSAGGGSYPF. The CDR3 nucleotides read TGCAGTGCCGGCGGTGGCAGCTACCCCTTC.

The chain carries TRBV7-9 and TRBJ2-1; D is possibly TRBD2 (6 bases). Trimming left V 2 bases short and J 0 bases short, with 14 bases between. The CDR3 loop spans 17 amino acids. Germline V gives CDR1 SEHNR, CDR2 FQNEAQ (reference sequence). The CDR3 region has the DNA TGTGCCAGCAGCTTAATTGGCGGGATGAGCTCCTACAATGAGCAGTTCTTC. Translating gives CASSLIGGMSSYNEQFF.

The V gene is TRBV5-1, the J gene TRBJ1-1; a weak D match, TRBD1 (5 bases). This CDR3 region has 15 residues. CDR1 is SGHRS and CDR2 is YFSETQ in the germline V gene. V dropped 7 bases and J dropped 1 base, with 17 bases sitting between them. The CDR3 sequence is CASGGTLGRNTEAFF. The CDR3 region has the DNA TGCGCCAGCGGCGGGACTCTAGGACGGAACACTGAAGCTTTCTTT. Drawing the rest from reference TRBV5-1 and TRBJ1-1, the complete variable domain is KAGVTQTPRYLIKTRGQQVTLSCSPISGHRSVSWYQQTPGQGLQFLFEYFSETQRNKGNFPGRFSGRQFSNSRSEMNVSTLELGDSALYLCASGGTLGRNTEAFFGQGTRLTVV.

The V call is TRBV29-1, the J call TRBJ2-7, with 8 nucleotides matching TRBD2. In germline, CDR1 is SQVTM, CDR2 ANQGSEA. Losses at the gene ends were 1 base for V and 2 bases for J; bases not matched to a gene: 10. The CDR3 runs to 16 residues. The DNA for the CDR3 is TGCAGCGTTGAAGGAGGGGTGAGCGGGGGCCCCTACGAGCAGTACTTC. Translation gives CSVEGGVSGGPYEQYF.

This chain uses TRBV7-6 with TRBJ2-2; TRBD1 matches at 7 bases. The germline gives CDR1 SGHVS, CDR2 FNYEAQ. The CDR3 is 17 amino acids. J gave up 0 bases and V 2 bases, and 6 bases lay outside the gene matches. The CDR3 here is CASSLPGQQPNTGELFF. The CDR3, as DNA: TGTGCCAGCAGCTTACCGGGACAGCAACCGAACACCGGGGAGCTGTTTTTT.

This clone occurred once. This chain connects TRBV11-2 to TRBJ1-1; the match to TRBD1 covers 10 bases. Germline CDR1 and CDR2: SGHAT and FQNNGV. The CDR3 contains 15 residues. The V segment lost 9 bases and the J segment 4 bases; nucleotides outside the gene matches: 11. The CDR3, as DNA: TGTGCCAGTTGGGACAGGGGATGGTTTCGCACTGAAGCTTTCTTT. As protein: CASWDRGWFRTEAFF. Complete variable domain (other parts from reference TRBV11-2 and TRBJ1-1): EAGVAQSPRYKIIEKRQSVAFWCNPISGHATLYWYQQILGQGPKLLIQFQNNGVVDDSQLPKDRFSAERLKGVDSTLKIQPAKLEDSAVYLCASWDRGWFRTEAFFGQGTRLTVV.

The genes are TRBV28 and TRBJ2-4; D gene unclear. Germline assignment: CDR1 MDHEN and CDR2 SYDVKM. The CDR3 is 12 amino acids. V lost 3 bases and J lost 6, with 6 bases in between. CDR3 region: CASSFPRNIQYF. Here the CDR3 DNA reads TGTGCCAGCAGTTTCCCTAGAAACATTCAGTACTTC.

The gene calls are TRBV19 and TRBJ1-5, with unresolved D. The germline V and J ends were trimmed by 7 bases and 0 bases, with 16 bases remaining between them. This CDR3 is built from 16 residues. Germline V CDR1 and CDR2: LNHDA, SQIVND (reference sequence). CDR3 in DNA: TGTGCCAGTAACTCAGGCCTACGATATAGCAATCAGCCCCAGCATTTT. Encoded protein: CASNSGLRYSNQPQHF.